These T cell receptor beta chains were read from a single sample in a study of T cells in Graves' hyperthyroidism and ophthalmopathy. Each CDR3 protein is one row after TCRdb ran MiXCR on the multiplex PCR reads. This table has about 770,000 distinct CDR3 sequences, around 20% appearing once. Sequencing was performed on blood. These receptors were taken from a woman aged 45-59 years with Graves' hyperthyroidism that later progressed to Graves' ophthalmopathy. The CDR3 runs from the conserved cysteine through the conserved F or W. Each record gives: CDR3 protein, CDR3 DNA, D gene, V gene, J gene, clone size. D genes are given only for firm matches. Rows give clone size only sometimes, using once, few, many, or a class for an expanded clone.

cdr3_aa: CASKAGPSSGANVLTF; cdr3_nt: TGTGCCAGTAAAGCCGGCCCAAGCTCTGGGGCCAACGTCCTGACTTTC; d_call: NA; v_call: TRBV19; j_call: TRBJ2-6; clone_size: NA
cdr3_aa: CASSLALGASNYGYTF; cdr3_nt: TGTGCCAGCAGCTTAGCGTTGGGCGCATCTAACTATGGCTACACCTTC; d_call: NA; v_call: TRBV7-8; j_call: TRBJ1-2; clone_size: many
cdr3_aa: CASSLTGGRSTDTQYF; cdr3_nt: TGTGCCAGCAGCTTAACCGGGGGGAGGAGCACAGATACGCAGTATTTT; d_call: TRBD2; v_call: TRBV11-2; j_call: TRBJ2-3; clone_size: many
cdr3_aa: CASSPETGVEKLFF; cdr3_nt: TGTGCCAGCAGTCCCGAGACAGGGGTAGAAAAACTGTTTTTT; d_call: TRBD1; v_call: TRBV12-3/TRBV12-4; j_call: TRBJ1-4; clone_size: many
cdr3_aa: CASSLGAEWTYNEQFF; cdr3_nt: TGTGCCAGCAGCTTAGGGGCGGAGTGGACGTACAATGAGCAGTTCTTC; d_call: NA; v_call: TRBV11-2; j_call: TRBJ2-1; clone_size: many
cdr3_aa: CASAMNSNQPQHF; cdr3_nt: TGTGCCAGCGCGATGAATAGCAATCAGCCCCAGCATTTT; d_call: NA; v_call: TRBV27; j_call: TRBJ1-5; clone_size: NA
cdr3_aa: CSVGTGTEETQYF; cdr3_nt: TGCAGCGTTGGAACAGGGACCGAAGAGACCCAGTACTTC; d_call: NA; v_call: TRBV29-1; j_call: TRBJ2-5; clone_size: few
cdr3_aa: CASSPPSRVEDTQYF; cdr3_nt: TGTGCCAGCAGCCCACCCTCACGGGTGGAAGATACGCAGTATTTT; d_call: NA; v_call: TRBV13; j_call: TRBJ2-3; clone_size: NA
cdr3_aa: CASSLVSGDQETQYF; cdr3_nt: TGTGCCAGCAGCTTAGTTTCCGGGGACCAAGAGACCCAGTACTTC; d_call: NA; v_call: TRBV7-2; j_call: TRBJ2-5; clone_size: many
cdr3_aa: CASSLEGTSNEQFF; cdr3_nt: TGCGCCAGCAGCTTGGAGGGGACGAGCAATGAGCAGTTCTTC; d_call: NA; v_call: TRBV5-1; j_call: TRBJ2-1; clone_size: NA
cdr3_aa: CASSLGRIVAKNIQYF; cdr3_nt: TGTGCCAGCAGCTTGGGGCGGATAGTAGCCAAAAACATTCAGTACTTC; d_call: NA; v_call: TRBV7-8; j_call: TRBJ2-4; clone_size: many
cdr3_aa: CASSLWTGSGNTIYF; cdr3_nt: TGTGCCAGCAGCTTATGGACAGGGTCAGGAAACACCATATATTTT; d_call: TRBD1; v_call: TRBV7-2; j_call: TRBJ1-3; clone_size: few
cdr3_aa: CASNRNREGYTF; cdr3_nt: TGTGCCAGCAACCGAAACAGGGAGGGCTACACCTTC; d_call: NA; v_call: TRBV2; j_call: TRBJ1-2; clone_size: NA
cdr3_aa: CASSGSDTEAFF; cdr3_nt: TGCGCCAGCAGCGGATCAGACACTGAAGCTTTCTTT; d_call: NA; v_call: TRBV5-1; j_call: TRBJ1-1; clone_size: many
cdr3_aa: CASSVTDGAYEQYF; cdr3_nt: TGTGCCAGCAGCGTGACCGACGGGGCCTACGAGCAGTACTTC; d_call: NA; v_call: TRBV9; j_call: TRBJ2-7; clone_size: NA
cdr3_aa: CASSAGTASNQPQHF; cdr3_nt: TGTGCCAGCAGTGCCGGGACAGCCAGCAATCAGCCCCAGCATTTT; d_call: TRBD1; v_call: TRBV9; j_call: TRBJ1-5; clone_size: many
cdr3_aa: CASSPLIDRGHGYGYTF; cdr3_nt: TGTGCCAGCAGTCCGTTAATCGACAGGGGGCATGGCTATGGCTACACCTTC; d_call: TRBD1; v_call: TRBV12-3/TRBV12-4; j_call: TRBJ1-2; clone_size: many
cdr3_aa: CASSLVGQGFIQYF; cdr3_nt: TGTGCCAGCAGCTTAGTGGGACAGGGTTTCATTCAGTACTTC; d_call: TRBD1; v_call: TRBV7-9; j_call: TRBJ2-4; clone_size: NA
cdr3_aa: CASSLEGASTGELFF; cdr3_nt: TGTGCCAGCAGCTTAGAGGGGGCGTCGACCGGGGAGCTGTTTTTT; d_call: TRBD1; v_call: TRBV7-8; j_call: TRBJ2-2; clone_size: few
cdr3_aa: CASSPGQGETEAFF; cdr3_nt: TGTGCCAGCAGCCCTGGGCAGGGAGAAACTGAAGCTTTCTTT; d_call: NA; v_call: TRBV7-9; j_call: TRBJ1-1; clone_size: few
cdr3_aa: CASSVSGTGTEAFF; cdr3_nt: TGTGCCAGCAGCGTGAGTGGAACAGGGACTGAAGCTTTCTTT; d_call: NA; v_call: TRBV9; j_call: TRBJ1-1; clone_size: few
cdr3_aa: CASKLLGGTYNEQFF; cdr3_nt: TGTGCCAGCAAACTACTTGGGGGGACCTACAATGAGCAGTTCTTC; d_call: NA; v_call: TRBV6-7; j_call: TRBJ2-1; clone_size: NA
cdr3_aa: CASSFEGPAQETQYF; cdr3_nt: TGCGCCAGCAGCTTTGAGGGGCCGGCCCAAGAGACCCAGTACTTC; d_call: NA; v_call: TRBV5-1; j_call: TRBJ2-5; clone_size: many
cdr3_aa: CASISAYSGNTIYF; cdr3_nt: TGTGCCAGCATATCGGCGTACTCTGGAAACACCATATATTTT; d_call: NA; v_call: TRBV6-1; j_call: TRBJ1-3; clone_size: NA
cdr3_aa: CASSPETDHGYTF; cdr3_nt: TGTGCCAGCTCACCGGAGACAGATCATGGCTACACCTTC; d_call: NA; v_call: TRBV18; j_call: TRBJ1-2; clone_size: few
cdr3_aa: CASSDGQGIFETQYF; cdr3_nt: TGTGCCAGCAGCGACGGACAGGGGATCTTCGAGACCCAGTACTTC; d_call: TRBD1; v_call: TRBV7-9; j_call: TRBJ2-5; clone_size: many
cdr3_aa: CASSYSAGSGGELFF; cdr3_nt: TGTGCCAGCAGTTACTCGGCAGGGTCCGGCGGGGAGCTGTTTTTT; d_call: NA; v_call: TRBV6-5; j_call: TRBJ2-2; clone_size: few
cdr3_aa: CASSNSGTGGFEAFF; cdr3_nt: TGTGCCAGCAGCAACTCCGGGACAGGGGGCTTTGAAGCTTTCTTT; d_call: TRBD1; v_call: TRBV11-3; j_call: TRBJ1-1; clone_size: many
cdr3_aa: CASSLPPGEYGYTF; cdr3_nt: TGTGCCAGCAGCTTACCCCCGGGAGAATATGGCTACACCTTC; d_call: NA; v_call: TRBV11-2; j_call: TRBJ1-2; clone_size: few
cdr3_aa: CASSYQSGQAPNEKLFF; cdr3_nt: TGTGCCAGCAGTTACCAGTCTGGACAGGCACCTAATGAAAAACTGTTTTTT; d_call: TRBD1; v_call: TRBV6-2/TRBV6-3; j_call: TRBJ1-4; clone_size: NA
cdr3_aa: CASSVDSGGAYEQYF; cdr3_nt: TGTGCCAGCAGCGTAGACAGCGGGGGGGCCTACGAGCAGTACTTC; d_call: TRBD2; v_call: TRBV9; j_call: TRBJ2-7; clone_size: NA
cdr3_aa: CSVDLAPTLAGNEQFF; cdr3_nt: TGCAGCGTTGATCTTGCGCCGACCCTAGCGGGGAATGAGCAGTTCTTC; d_call: TRBD2; v_call: TRBV29-1; j_call: TRBJ2-1; clone_size: NA
cdr3_aa: CASSGPGRRDTEAFF; cdr3_nt: TGTGCCAGCAGCGGCCCCGGCAGGCGGGACACTGAAGCTTTCTTT; d_call: NA; v_call: TRBV9; j_call: TRBJ1-1; clone_size: NA
cdr3_aa: CASSQQVGVYEQYF; cdr3_nt: TGTGCCAGTAGTCAACAAGTTGGTGTGTACGAGCAGTACTTC; d_call: NA; v_call: TRBV19; j_call: TRBJ2-7; clone_size: NA
cdr3_aa: CASREGQGARETQYF; cdr3_nt: TGTGCCAGCAGAGAAGGACAGGGGGCTCGGGAGACCCAGTACTTC; d_call: TRBD1; v_call: TRBV12-3/TRBV12-4; j_call: TRBJ2-5; clone_size: many
cdr3_aa: CASSLERGGLSTGELFF; cdr3_nt: TGTGCCAGCAGCTTGGAGCGGGGGGGCCTGAGCACCGGGGAGCTGTTTTTT; d_call: TRBD2; v_call: TRBV11-3; j_call: TRBJ2-2; clone_size: few
cdr3_aa: CASSKTGGLSDTQYF; cdr3_nt: TGTGCCAGCAGCAAGACAGGGGGCTTGTCAGATACGCAGTATTTT; d_call: TRBD1; v_call: TRBV7-9; j_call: TRBJ2-3; clone_size: many
cdr3_aa: CASRTGSNEKLFF; cdr3_nt: TGTGCCAGTAGGACGGGGAGTAATGAAAAACTGTTTTTT; d_call: NA; v_call: TRBV19; j_call: TRBJ1-4; clone_size: few
cdr3_aa: CASSSLRQGADGYTF; cdr3_nt: TGTGCCAGCAGTTCCCTTCGACAGGGGGCAGATGGCTACACCTTC; d_call: TRBD1; v_call: TRBV27; j_call: TRBJ1-2; clone_size: NA
cdr3_aa: CASKQGLNTEAFF; cdr3_nt: TGTGCCAGCAAACAGGGGCTGAACACTGAAGCTTTCTTT; d_call: TRBD1; v_call: TRBV3-1; j_call: TRBJ1-1; clone_size: many
cdr3_aa: CAIQGTSGGLSTDTQYF; cdr3_nt: TGTGCCATCCAGGGGACTAGCGGGGGTCTTAGCACAGATACGCAGTATTTT; d_call: TRBD2; v_call: TRBV10-3; j_call: TRBJ2-3; clone_size: NA
cdr3_aa: CASSKVGEEAFF; cdr3_nt: TGTGCCAGCAGTAAAGTGGGCGAGGAAGCTTTCTTT; d_call: NA; v_call: TRBV7-6; j_call: TRBJ1-1; clone_size: NA
cdr3_aa: CAWSAGLSGANVLTF; cdr3_nt: TGTGCCTGGAGTGCTGGCCTCTCTGGGGCCAACGTCCTGACTTTC; d_call: NA; v_call: TRBV30; j_call: TRBJ2-6; clone_size: NA
cdr3_aa: CSARDVRDSNQPQHF; cdr3_nt: TGCAGTGCTAGAGATGTCAGAGACAGCAATCAGCCCCAGCATTTT; d_call: NA; v_call: TRBV20-1; j_call: TRBJ1-5; clone_size: NA
cdr3_aa: CASTPTNRGLNSPLHF; cdr3_nt: TGTGCCAGTACCCCAACCAACAGGGGGCTTAATTCACCCCTCCACTTT; d_call: TRBD1; v_call: TRBV19; j_call: TRBJ1-6; clone_size: NA
cdr3_aa: CASSLVRQFSNQPQHF; cdr3_nt: TGTGCCAGCAGCTTAGTGCGACAGTTTAGCAATCAGCCCCAGCATTTT; d_call: NA; v_call: TRBV7-2; j_call: TRBJ1-5; clone_size: few
cdr3_aa: CASSLPSDTSGGTQYF; cdr3_nt: TGCGCCAGCAGCTTGCCCTCCGATACTAGCGGCGGTACGCAGTATTTT; d_call: TRBD2; v_call: TRBV5-1; j_call: TRBJ2-3; clone_size: many
cdr3_aa: CASSLTGGRDQPQHF; cdr3_nt: TGTGCCAGTAGTCTAACAGGGGGCAGGGATCAGCCCCAGCATTTT; d_call: TRBD1; v_call: TRBV19; j_call: TRBJ1-5; clone_size: few
cdr3_aa: CASSHSDRAYGYTF; cdr3_nt: TGTGCCAGCAGTCATTCGGACAGGGCATACGGCTACACCTTC; d_call: TRBD1; v_call: TRBV12-3/TRBV12-4; j_call: TRBJ1-2; clone_size: NA
cdr3_aa: CASSRSGTGGEQYF; cdr3_nt: TGTGCCAGCAGTCGCTCTGGGACGGGCGGAGAGCAGTACTTC; d_call: NA; v_call: TRBV6-1; j_call: TRBJ2-7; clone_size: few
cdr3_aa: CASSPLRENYGYTF; cdr3_nt: TGTGCCAGCAGCCCTCTCCGGGAAAACTATGGCTACACCTTC; d_call: NA; v_call: TRBV3-1; j_call: TRBJ1-2; clone_size: few
cdr3_aa: CAISEVTGPSTDTQYF; cdr3_nt: TGTGCCATCAGTGAGGTCACAGGGCCTAGCACAGATACGCAGTATTTT; d_call: NA; v_call: TRBV10-3; j_call: TRBJ2-3; clone_size: many
cdr3_aa: CSAMGETGELFF; cdr3_nt: TGCAGTGCTATGGGGGAAACCGGGGAGCTGTTTTTT; d_call: NA; v_call: TRBV20-1; j_call: TRBJ2-2; clone_size: few